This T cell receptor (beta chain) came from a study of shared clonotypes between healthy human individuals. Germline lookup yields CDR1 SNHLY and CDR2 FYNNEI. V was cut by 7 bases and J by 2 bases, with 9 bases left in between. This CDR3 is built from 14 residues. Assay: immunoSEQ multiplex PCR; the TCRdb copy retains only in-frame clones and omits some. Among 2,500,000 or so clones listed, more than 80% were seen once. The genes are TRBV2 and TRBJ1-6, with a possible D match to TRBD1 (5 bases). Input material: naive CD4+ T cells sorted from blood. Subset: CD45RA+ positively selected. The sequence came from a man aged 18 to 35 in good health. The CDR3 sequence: CASMGVTYNSPLHF. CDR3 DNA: TGTGCCAGCATGGGGGTTACCTATAATTCACCCCTCCACTTT.